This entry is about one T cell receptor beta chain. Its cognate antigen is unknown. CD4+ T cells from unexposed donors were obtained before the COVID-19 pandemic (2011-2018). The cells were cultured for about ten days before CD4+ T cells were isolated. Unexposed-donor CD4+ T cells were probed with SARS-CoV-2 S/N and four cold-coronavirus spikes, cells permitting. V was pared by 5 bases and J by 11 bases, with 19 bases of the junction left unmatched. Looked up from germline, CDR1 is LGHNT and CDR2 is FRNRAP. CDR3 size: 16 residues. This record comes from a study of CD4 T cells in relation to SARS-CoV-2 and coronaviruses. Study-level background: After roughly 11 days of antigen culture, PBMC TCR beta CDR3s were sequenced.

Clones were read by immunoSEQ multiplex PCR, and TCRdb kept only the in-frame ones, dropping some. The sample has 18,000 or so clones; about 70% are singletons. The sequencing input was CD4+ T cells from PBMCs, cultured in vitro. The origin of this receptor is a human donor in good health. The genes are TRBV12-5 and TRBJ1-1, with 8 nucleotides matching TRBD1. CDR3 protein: CASGRGGQGQGVGAFF. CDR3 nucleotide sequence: TGTGCTAGTGGTCGAGGGGGGCAAGGACAGGGCGTTGGTGCTTTCTTT.